These 15 T cell receptor beta chains originate from one sample sequenced in a study of blood T cell repertoires in COVID-19 (dated by TCRdb to the early 2020s). The library was made by the immunoSEQ multiplex PCR assay. Drawn from immuneACCESS, this table holds only the in-frame rearrangements with V and J called that TCRdb kept. Clones are partly lost; checked studies trace under half to an unresolved V gene and leave the rest unexplained. For this sample the table gives some 150,000 clones, of which over 70% were detected only once. The ten largest account for 2% to 2.5% of the sample. The sample comprised peripheral blood. The receptors stem from a man aged 50-60 years with active COVID-19.

The chain's CDR3 is CASSQGSVSPLHF. The DNA of the CDR3 is TGTGCCAGCAGTCAGGGGTCTGTATCACCCCTCCACTTT. This sequence joins TRBV6-5 and TRBJ1-6, with a tentative D call TRBD1 (6 bases). In germline, CDR1 is MNHEY, CDR2 SVGAGI. The CDR3 has 13 amino acids. Trimming took off 5 bases at V and 10 bases at J, with 12 bases between the two ends.

V is TRBV9 and J is TRBJ1-6; tentatively, D is TRBD1 (5 bases). With 3 bases removed from V and 7 bases from J, the gap between germline ends came to 11 bases. The CDR3 extends over 14 amino acids. Per the germline V gene, CDR1 is SGDLS and CDR2 is YYNGEE. CDR3 protein: CASSGGLPNSPLHF. Here the CDR3 DNA reads TGTGCCAGCAGCGGGGGACTACCGAATTCACCCCTCCACTTT. Drawing the rest from reference TRBV9 and TRBJ1-6, the complete variable domain is DSGVTQTPKHLITATGQRVTLRCSPRSGDLSVYWYQQSLDQGLQFLIQYYNGEERAKGNILERFSAQQFPDLHSELNLSSLELGDSALYFCASSGGLPNSPLHFGNGTRLTVT.

This chain uses TRBV6-5 with TRBJ2-7, with 8 bases that match TRBD1. V gave up 2 bases and J gave up 5 bases; unmatched junction bases: 8. The CDR3 covers 15 residues. Looked up from germline, CDR1 is MNHEY and CDR2 is SVGAGI. This chain's CDR3 is CASSYGTGREDEQYF. CDR3 nucleotide sequence: TGTGCCAGCAGTTACGGGACAGGAAGAGAGGACGAGCAGTACTTC.

V gene TRBV6-5 combines with J gene TRBJ1-1; 7 positions match TRBD1. This CDR3 is built from 15 residues. J was trimmed by 4 bases and V by 1 base; bases with no gene match: 6. Germline V gives CDR1 MNHEY, CDR2 SVGAGI. The CDR3 region is CASSYYLQGGTEAFF. CDR3 DNA sequence: TGTGCCAGCAGTTACTACCTGCAGGGGGGCACTGAAGCTTTCTTT.

This rearrangement joins TRBV12-3 or TRBV12-4 to TRBJ1-3; D not certain. The CDR3 is 13 amino acids. Deletions cut 6 bases from V and 4 bases from J, with 10 bases between. The CDR3, as DNA: TGTGCCAGCAGCCTATCGAGAGGAAACACCATATATTTT. Protein: CASSLSRGNTIYF.

V and J are TRBV4-1 and TRBJ2-7, with 11 bases identical to TRBD1. The CDR3 is 15 residues long. The trim removed 0 bases at V and 4 bases at J, leaving 2 bases unmatched. Germline V gene lookup returns CDR1 MGHRA and CDR2 YSYEKL. The CDR3 sequence: CASSQEDRGLYEQYF. Written as DNA, the CDR3 is TGCGCCAGCAGCCAAGAGGACAGGGGGCTATACGAGCAGTACTTC.

This clone was seen ten or more times. This sequence joins TRBV10-2 and TRBJ2-7, with D possibly TRBD2 on 6 matching bases. The CDR3 is made up of 13 amino acids. Per germline, CDR1 WSHSY and CDR2 SAAADI. The ends were cut back, 2 bases at V and 10 bases at J, with 15 bases in the middle. The CDR3 region is CASSEGRRGSQYF. As DNA, the CDR3 is TGCGCCAGCAGTGAGGGGAGGCGGGGCAGTCAGTACTTC.

The genes are TRBV4-1 and TRBJ2-5; weak D call: TRBD1 (6 bases). Per the germline V gene, CDR1 is MGHRA and CDR2 is YSYEKL. The CDR3 consists of 14 residues. V was trimmed by 6 bases and J by 5 bases, leaving 16 bases between them. The CDR3 region is CASRKPGQGETQYF. DNA for the CDR3: TGCGCCAGCAGGAAGCCGGGACAAGGGGAGACCCAGTACTTC.

The V and J genes are TRBV7-7 and TRBJ2-5; possibly TRBD2 for D (6 bases). Germline CDR1 reads SSHAT; CDR2 reads FNYEAQ (reference sequence). The CDR3 is 16 amino acids. V was cut by 5 bases and J by 5 bases, with 21 bases left in between. The CDR3 sequence: CASSPSGSSRTETQYF. The CDR3 DNA reads TGTGCCAGCAGCCCGAGCGGGTCGAGCCGGACTGAGACCCAGTACTTC.

This clone occurred a few times. The chain is built from TRBV7-8 and TRBJ1-2; TRBD1 agrees at 9 bases. Unmatched junction bases numbered 13, after V lost 4 bases and J lost 7 bases. Germline CDR1 is SGHVS and CDR2 is FQNEAQ. This CDR3 contains 16 residues. The CDR3 DNA reads TGTGCCAGCAGCTCAGGCCAACGGACAGGGGCAGGTGGCTACACCTTC. Its translation is CASSSGQRTGAGGYTF. Filled out from reference TRBV7-8 and TRBJ1-2, the complete variable domain reads GAGVSQSPRYKVAKRGQDVALRCDPISGHVSLFWYQQALGQGPEFLTYFQNEAQLDKSGLPSDRFFAERPEGSVSTLKIQRTQQEDSAVYLCASSSGQRTGAGGYTFGSGTRLTVV.

The V call is TRBV5-1, the J call TRBJ1-4, with 7 bases matching TRBD1. The CDR3 has 13 residues. The trim removed 5 bases at V and 8 bases at J, leaving 6 bases unmatched. CDR1 is SGHRS and CDR2 is YFSETQ in the germline V gene. The chain's CDR3 is CASRPGQREKLFF. DNA of the CDR3: TGCGCCAGCAGACCGGGACAGAGAGAAAAACTGTTTTTT.

V and J are TRBV6-5 and TRBJ1-4; D is uncertain. The CDR3 is 12 amino acids. V was pared by 4 bases and J by 4 bases, with 4 bases between. From germline, CDR1 is MNHEY and CDR2 SVGAGI. The CDR3 is CASSSVNEKLFF. The CDR3 bases are TGTGCCAGCAGTTCCGTTAATGAAAAACTGTTTTTT.

In this sample, this clone turned up a few times. The V and J genes are TRBV11-2 and TRBJ2-7; 9 nucleotides match TRBD2. The CDR3 contains 15 residues. Looked up from germline, CDR1 is SGHAT and CDR2 is FQNNGV. V was clipped by 2 bases and J by 3 bases; unmatched bases: 5. CDR3 amino acids: CASSLSARGGYEQYF. The CDR3 DNA reads TGTGCCAGCAGCTTATCAGCGCGGGGGGGCTACGAGCAGTACTTC.

The chain combines TRBV7-2 with TRBJ2-3; 9 bases align to TRBD2. CDR1 is SGHTA, CDR2 FQGNSA, per germline. The CDR3 contains 15 residues. With V trimmed by 5 bases and J by 5 bases, 8 bases remained unmatched. CDR3 DNA sequence: TGTGCCAGCAGCCTGAGCGGGGGGAATCAAGATACGCAGTATTTT. As protein: CASSLSGGNQDTQYF.

The rearrangement uses TRBV7-2 and TRBJ2-1, with 12 bases aligning to TRBD2. The germline V gene has CDR1 SGHTA and CDR2 FQGNSA. The CDR3 has 19 amino acids. Trimming cost V 2 bases and J 0 bases; bases outside gene matches: 8. The CDR3, as DNA: TGTGCCAGCAGCTTAATTTTGCTAGCGGGGGGGATCTCCTACAATGAGCAGTTCTTC. Amino acid sequence: CASSLILLAGGISYNEQFF.